This TCR beta chain was recorded in a study of cytomegalovirus exposure and HLA in healthy donors. Primers included in the PCR were 60 Vbeta and 13 Jbeta primers. Some clones are missing from TCRdb's copy, which holds only in-frame ones; the method was immunoSEQ multiplex PCR. Recorded here are approximately 130,000 clones; the top ten clones represent less than 2.5%. The V end was cut by 3 bases, the J end by 3 bases, with 17 bases between. Germline V gene lookup returns CDR1 GTSNPN and CDR2 SVGIG (reference sequence). CDR3 length: 15 residues. Source material: PBMCs. J is TRBJ2-5 and V is TRBV30; a weak D match, TRBD2 (6 bases). The clonotype was recovered from an older woman in good health and CMV-seronegative. CDR3 sequence reads: CAWSRGLSLEETQYF. CDR3 in DNA: TGTGCCTGGAGCCGGGGACTCTCCTTGGAAGAGACCCAGTACTTC.